The source of this TCR beta chain is a study of blood T cell repertoires in COVID-19. Across the study: Spain, Italy and the United States supplied samples that represented acute and convalescent COVID-19. Sources were T cells, B-cell-depleted T cells, or PBMCs; the material itself was cDNA or gDNA.

In the original processing: Cell counts per sample came from amplifying reference gene primers. Profiled with immunoSEQ multiplex PCR; TCRdb holds only in-frame clones, not every one. The V and J calls and the clone size are those of that table, but D and trimming were determined from the DNA. The profile covers roughly 100,000 clones, with roughly nine tenths appearing a single time and 17% taken by the ten largest. Sequenced: peripheral blood. This TCR came from a woman at least 80 years old in a cohort sampled during active COVID-19.

The CDR3: CASMGGGSGNTIYF. In nucleotides, the CDR3 is TGTGCCAGTATGGGAGGCGGATCTGGAAACACCATATATTTT. V gene TRBV19 combines with J gene TRBJ1-3; D gene ambiguous. CDR3 length: 14 residues. Germline lookup yields CDR1 LNHDA and CDR2 SQIVND (reference sequence). The V end was cut by 7 bases, the J end by 1 base, with 11 bases between.